What follows describes a single T cell receptor (beta chain). This sample is part of a study of blood T cell repertoires in COVID-19. As for the study in general: COVID-19 samples collected from the United States, Italy and Spain covered acute and convalescent phases. T cells, B-cell-depleted T cells, or PBMCs provided the cDNA or gDNA that served as material.

The authors' processing: By means of reference gene primer amplification, nucleated cell counts were estimated. TCRdb's table, derived via immunoSEQ multiplex PCR, lists solely in-frame clones and lacks some. The V and J calls and clone size were taken over from that table, and D and trimming were inferred from the DNA. The sample has about 61,000 clones; 65% to 85% are singletons. CDR1 is KGHSH and CDR2 is LQKENI in the germline V gene. The CDR3 totals 14 residues. V lost 1 base, J lost 6 bases, and 9 bases lay in between. The TCR sequence derives from a woman aged 70-85 years with acute or convalescent COVID-19. The specimen was peripheral blood. The chain employs TRBV18 and TRBJ1-4; D may be TRBD1 (5 bases). CDR3: CASSPQAGYEKLFF. CDR3 DNA: TGTGCCAGCTCACCACAGGCAGGGTATGAAAAACTGTTTTTT.